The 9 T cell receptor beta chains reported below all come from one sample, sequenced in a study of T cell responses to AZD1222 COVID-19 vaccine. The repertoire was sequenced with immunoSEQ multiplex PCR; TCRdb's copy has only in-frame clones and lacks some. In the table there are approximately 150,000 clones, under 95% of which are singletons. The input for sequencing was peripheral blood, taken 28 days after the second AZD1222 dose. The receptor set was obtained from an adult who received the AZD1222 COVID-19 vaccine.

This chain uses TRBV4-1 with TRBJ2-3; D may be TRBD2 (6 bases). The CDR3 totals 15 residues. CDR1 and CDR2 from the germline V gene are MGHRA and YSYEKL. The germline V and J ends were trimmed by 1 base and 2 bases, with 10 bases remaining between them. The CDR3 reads CASSQVSGITDTQYF. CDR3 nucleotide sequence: TGCGCCAGCAGCCAAGTTAGCGGAATCACAGATACGCAGTATTTT.

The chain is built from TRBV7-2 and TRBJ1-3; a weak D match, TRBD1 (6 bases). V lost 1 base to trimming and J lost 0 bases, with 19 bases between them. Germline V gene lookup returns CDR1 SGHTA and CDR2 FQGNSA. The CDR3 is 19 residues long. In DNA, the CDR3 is TGTGCCAGCAGCTTAGAAAGGTGGTCCAGGGGCTACTCTGGAAACACCATATATTTT. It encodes CASSLERWSRGYSGNTIYF.

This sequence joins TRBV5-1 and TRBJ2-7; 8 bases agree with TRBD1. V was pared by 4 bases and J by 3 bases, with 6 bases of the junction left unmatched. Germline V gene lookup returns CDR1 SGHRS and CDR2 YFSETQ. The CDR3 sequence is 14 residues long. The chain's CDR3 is CASSTGQVRYEQYF. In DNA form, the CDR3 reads TGCGCCAGCAGCACGGGACAGGTTCGCTACGAGCAGTACTTC. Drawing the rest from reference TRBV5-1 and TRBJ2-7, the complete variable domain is KAGVTQTPRYLIKTRGQQVTLSCSPISGHRSVSWYQQTPGQGLQFLFEYFSETQRNKGNFPGRFSGRQFSNSRSEMNVSTLELGDSALYLCASSTGQVRYEQYFGPGTRLTVT.

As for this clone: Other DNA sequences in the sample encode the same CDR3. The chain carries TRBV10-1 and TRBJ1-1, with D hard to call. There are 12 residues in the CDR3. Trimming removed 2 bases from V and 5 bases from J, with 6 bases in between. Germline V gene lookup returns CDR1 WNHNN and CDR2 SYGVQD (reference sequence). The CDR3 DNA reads TGCGCCAGCAGTGAGCTGGGGACTGAAGCTTTCTTT. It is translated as CASSELGTEAFF.

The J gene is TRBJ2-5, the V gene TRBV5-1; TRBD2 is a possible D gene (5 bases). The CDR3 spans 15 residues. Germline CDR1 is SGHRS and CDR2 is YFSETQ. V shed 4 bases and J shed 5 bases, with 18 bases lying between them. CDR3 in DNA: TGCGCCAGCAGCCTATTAGCTGGGCGCGGGGAGACCCAGTACTTC. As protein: CASSLLAGRGETQYF.

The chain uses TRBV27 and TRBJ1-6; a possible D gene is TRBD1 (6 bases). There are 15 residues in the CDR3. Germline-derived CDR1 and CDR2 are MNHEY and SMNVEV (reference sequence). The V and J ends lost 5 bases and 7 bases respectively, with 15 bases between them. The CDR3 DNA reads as TGTGCCAGCAGTCCAGGGGCCCTTGGGAATTCACCCCTCCACTTT. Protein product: CASSPGALGNSPLHF.

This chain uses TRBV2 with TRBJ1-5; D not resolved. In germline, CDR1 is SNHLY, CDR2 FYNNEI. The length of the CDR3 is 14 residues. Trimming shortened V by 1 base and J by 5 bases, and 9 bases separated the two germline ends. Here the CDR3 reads CASSEEAGYQPQHF. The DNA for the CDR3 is TGTGCCAGCAGTGAAGAGGCCGGATATCAGCCCCAGCATTTT.

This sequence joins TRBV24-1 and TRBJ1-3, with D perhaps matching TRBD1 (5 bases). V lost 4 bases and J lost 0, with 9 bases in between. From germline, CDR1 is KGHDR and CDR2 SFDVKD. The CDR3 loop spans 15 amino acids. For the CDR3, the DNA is TGTGCCACCAGTGAAGAGGGGAGCTCTGGAAACACCATATATTTT. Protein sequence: CATSEEGSSGNTIYF.

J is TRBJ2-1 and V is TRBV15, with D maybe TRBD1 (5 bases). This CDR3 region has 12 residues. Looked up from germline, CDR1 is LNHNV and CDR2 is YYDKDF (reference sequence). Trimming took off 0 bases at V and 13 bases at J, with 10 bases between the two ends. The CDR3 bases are TGTGCCACCAGCAGAGATGACGGACATCAGTTCTTC. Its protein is CATSRDDGHQFF.